The clone carrying this T cell receptor beta chain was observed a handful of times. The record originates from a study of blood T cell repertoires in COVID-19. Study-level background: Researchers got acute and convalescent COVID-19 samples from the United States, Italy and Spain.

The CDR3 is made up of 13 amino acids. Trimming left V 2 bases short and J 3 bases short, with 5 bases between. Germline CDR1 and CDR2: SGHRS and YFSETQ. The protocol was immunoSEQ multiplex PCR, while the TCRdb copy is restricted to in-frame clones and leaves out a portion. The sample has about 84,000 clones, about 86% seen once. The clonotype originates from a man older than 75 with active or convalescent COVID-19. The chain is built from TRBV5-1 and TRBJ2-2, with D hard to call. The sample consisted of peripheral blood. The DNA for the CDR3 is TGCGCCAGCAGCTTCTCAGACACCGGGGAGCTGTTTTTT. Translating gives CASSFSDTGELFF.